This passage covers 2 T cell receptor beta chains from one sample sequenced in a study of OX40 agonist ivuxolimab in advanced cancers. The method behind the library was the immunoSEQ multiplex PCR assay. The immuneACCESS repertoire file appears here via TCRdb, limited to in-frame rearrangements. These files lack a portion of the clones; in checked studies, under half of the deficit traces to unresolved V genes, and the cause of the others is not known. The sample table contains roughly 83,000 clones; only one count was recorded for 91% of them. Together, the top ten hold 8.4% of the sample. Sequenced material: CD4+ or CD8+ T cells sorted from blood, taken in a trial of the OX40 agonist ivuxolimab. Source of these receptors: an adult with an advanced solid tumor such as melanoma, head and neck, liver or kidney cancer.

This clone turned up a few times. The chain joins TRBV5-5 to TRBJ1-2; 9 nucleotides line up with TRBD1. There are 11 residues in the CDR3. J gave up 14 bases and V 4 bases, and 6 bases lay outside the gene matches. Germline CDR1 is SGHKS and CDR2 is YYEKEE (reference sequence). CDR3 in DNA: TGTGCCAGCAGCAAGGGACAGGGAGGAACCTTC. Translation: CASSKGQGGTF.

J is TRBJ2-7 and V is TRBV11-2; no reliable D call. CDR3 size: 15 residues. Germline loops: CDR1 SGHAT, CDR2 FQNNGV. V dropped 5 bases and J dropped 0 bases, with 14 bases sitting between them. The CDR3 here is CASSPFMDHSYEQYF. The CDR3 region has the DNA TGTGCCAGCAGCCCGTTTATGGACCACTCCTACGAGCAGTACTTC.